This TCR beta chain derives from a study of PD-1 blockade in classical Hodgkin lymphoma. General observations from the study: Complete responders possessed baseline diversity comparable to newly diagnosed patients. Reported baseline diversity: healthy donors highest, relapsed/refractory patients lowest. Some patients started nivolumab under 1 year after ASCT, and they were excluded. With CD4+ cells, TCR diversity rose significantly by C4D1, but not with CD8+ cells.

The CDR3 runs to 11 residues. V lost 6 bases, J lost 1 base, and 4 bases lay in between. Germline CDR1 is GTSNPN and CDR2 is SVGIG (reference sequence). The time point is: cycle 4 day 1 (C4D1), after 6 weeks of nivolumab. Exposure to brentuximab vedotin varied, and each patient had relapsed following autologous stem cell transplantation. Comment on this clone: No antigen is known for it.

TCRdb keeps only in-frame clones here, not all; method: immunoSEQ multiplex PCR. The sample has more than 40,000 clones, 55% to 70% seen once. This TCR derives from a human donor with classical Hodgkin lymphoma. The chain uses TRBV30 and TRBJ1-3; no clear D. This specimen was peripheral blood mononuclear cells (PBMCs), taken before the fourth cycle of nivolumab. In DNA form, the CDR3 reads TGTGCCTGCCCGTCTGGAAACACCATATATTTT. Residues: CACPSGNTIYF. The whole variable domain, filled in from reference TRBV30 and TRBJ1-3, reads SQTIHQWPATLVQPVGSPLSLECTVEGTSNPNLYWYRQAAGRGLQLLFYSVGIGQISSEVPQNLSASRPQDRQFILSSKKLLLSDSGFYLCACPSGNTIYFGEGSWLTVV.